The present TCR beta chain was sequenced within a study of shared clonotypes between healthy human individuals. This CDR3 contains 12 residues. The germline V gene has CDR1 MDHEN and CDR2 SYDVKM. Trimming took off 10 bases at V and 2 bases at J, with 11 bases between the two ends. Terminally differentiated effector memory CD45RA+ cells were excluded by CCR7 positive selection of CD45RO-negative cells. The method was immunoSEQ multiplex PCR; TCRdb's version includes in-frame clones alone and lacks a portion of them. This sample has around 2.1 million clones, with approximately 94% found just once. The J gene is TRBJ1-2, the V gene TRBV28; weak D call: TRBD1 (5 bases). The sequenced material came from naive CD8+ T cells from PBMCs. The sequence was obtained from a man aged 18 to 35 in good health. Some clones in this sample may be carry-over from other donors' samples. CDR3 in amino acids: CAISSGNYGYTF. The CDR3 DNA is TGTGCCATCTCATCAGGGAACTATGGCTACACCTTC.